This record covers a single T cell receptor beta chain. The antigen is not known. Using immunoSEQ multiplex PCR, the repertoire was profiled, and TCRdb retains in-frame clones only, with some absent. The sample comprises under 90,000 clones, roughly 89% of which are singletons, and less than 5% rests with the top ten. The CDR3 has 13 residues. Germline V gene lookup returns CDR1 MDHEN and CDR2 SYDVKM. Trimming removed 6 bases from V and 3 bases from J, with 9 bases in between. The sample originates from a study of graft-versus-host responses after intestinal transplantation. Turning to the study itself: After anti-thymocyte globulin induction, recipients took tacrolimus and steroids for around three years.

Findings and caveats of the study: Graft-donor T cell macrochimerism in patients accompanied high graft-versus-host to host-versus-graft clonal ratios in allografts. There were GvH clones found in recipient marrow, and some of them appeared first in ileum or blood.

The chain uses TRBV28 and TRBJ1-5; tentatively, D is TRBD1 (5 bases). This material consisted of unstimulated CD8+ T cells sorted from spleen or lymph node cells, taken before transplant. The clonotype originates from a human donor who was the organ donor for an intestinal transplant. The CDR3 region is CASRKDINQPQHF. CDR3 nucleotide sequence: TGTGCCAGCAGAAAGGACATCAATCAGCCCCAGCATTTT.